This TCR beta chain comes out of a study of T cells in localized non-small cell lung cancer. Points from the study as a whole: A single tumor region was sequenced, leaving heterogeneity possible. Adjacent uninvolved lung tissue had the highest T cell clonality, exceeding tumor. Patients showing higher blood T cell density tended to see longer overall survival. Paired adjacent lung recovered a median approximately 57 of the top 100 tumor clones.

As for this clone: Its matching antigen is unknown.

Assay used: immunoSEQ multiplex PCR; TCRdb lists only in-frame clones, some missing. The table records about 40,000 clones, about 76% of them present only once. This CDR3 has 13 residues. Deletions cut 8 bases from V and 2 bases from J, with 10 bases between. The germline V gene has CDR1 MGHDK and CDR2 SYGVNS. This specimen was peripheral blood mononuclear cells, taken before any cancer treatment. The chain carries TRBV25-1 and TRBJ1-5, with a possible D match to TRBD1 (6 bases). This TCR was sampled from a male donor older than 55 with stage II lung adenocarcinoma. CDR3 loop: CASSTGGNQPQHF. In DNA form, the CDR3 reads TGTGCCAGCTCGACAGGAGGCAATCAGCCCCAGCATTTT.